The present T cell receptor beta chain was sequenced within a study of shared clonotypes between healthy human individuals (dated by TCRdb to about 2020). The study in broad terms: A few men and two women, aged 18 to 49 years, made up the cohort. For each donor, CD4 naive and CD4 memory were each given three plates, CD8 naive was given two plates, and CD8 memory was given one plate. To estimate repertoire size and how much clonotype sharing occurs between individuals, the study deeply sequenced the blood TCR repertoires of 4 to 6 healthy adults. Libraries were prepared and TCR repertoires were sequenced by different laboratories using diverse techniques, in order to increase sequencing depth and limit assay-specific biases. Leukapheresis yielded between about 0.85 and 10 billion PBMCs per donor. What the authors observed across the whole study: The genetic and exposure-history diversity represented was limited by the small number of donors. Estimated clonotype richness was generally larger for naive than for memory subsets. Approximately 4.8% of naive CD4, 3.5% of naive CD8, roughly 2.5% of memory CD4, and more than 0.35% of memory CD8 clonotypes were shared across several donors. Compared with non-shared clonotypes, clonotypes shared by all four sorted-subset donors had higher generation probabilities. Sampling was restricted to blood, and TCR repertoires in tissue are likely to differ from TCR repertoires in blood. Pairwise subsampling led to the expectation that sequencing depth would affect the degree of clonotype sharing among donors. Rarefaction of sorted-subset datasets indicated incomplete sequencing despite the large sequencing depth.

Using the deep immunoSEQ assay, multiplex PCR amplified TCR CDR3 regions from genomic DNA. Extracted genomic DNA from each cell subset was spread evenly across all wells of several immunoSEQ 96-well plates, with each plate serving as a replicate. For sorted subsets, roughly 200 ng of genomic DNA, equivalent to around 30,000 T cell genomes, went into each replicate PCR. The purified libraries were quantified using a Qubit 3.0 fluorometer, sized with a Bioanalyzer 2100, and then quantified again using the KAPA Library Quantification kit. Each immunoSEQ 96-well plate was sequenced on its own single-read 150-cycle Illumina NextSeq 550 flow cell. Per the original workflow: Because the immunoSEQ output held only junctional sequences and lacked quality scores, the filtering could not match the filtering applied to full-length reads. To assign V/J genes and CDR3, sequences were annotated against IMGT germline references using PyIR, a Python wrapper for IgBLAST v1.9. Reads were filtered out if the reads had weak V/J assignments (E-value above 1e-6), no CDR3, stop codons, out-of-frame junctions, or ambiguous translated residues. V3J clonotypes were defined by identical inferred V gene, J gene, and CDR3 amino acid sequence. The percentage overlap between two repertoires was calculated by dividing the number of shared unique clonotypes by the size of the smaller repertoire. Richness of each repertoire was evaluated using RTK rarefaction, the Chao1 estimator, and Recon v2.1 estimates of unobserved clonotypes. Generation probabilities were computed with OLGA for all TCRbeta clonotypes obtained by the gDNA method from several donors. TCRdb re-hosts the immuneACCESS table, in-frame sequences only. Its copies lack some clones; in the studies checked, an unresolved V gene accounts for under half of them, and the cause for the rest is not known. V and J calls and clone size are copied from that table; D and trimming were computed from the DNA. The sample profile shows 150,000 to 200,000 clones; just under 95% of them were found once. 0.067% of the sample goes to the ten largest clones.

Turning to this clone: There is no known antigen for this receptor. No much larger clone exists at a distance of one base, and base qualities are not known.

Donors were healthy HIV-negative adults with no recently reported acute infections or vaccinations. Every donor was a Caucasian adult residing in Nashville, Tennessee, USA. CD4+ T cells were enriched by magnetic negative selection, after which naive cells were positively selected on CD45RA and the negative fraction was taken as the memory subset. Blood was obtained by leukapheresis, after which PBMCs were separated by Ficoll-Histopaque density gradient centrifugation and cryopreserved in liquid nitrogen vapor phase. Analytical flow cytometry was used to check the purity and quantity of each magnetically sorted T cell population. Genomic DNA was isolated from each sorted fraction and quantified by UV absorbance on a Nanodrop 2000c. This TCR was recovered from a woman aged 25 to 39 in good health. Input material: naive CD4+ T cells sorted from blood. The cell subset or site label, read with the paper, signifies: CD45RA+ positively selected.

The CDR3 reads CATSRGGQGAFQPQHF. The nucleotide sequence is TGTGCCACCAGCAGGGGAGGACAGGGGGCTTTTCAGCCCCAGCATTTT. The chain was built from TRBV15 and TRBJ1-5; TRBD1 fits 11 bases in the junction. V lost 3 bases and J lost 6 bases, and the count of bases not matched to a germline gene is 7. The CDR3 runs 16 amino acids, cysteine and phenylalanine included. Only the CDR3 portion is preserved as DNA: 48 bases, with reading frame beginning at the first base. CDR1 and CDR2, looked up from the germline V gene (reference sequence), are LNHNV and YYDKDF.